These T cell receptor beta chains were read from a single sample in a study of T cells after yellow fever vaccination. In TCRdb, the 5' RACE reads were re-called with MiXCR into one record per CDR3 protein. In the table there are 110,000 to 150,000 distinct CDR3 sequences, about 7% of which are singletons. The sequences come from CD4+ T cells sorted from PBMCs, collected 10 days after the yellow fever booster vaccination. The receptors originated from a young man who received the YFV17D yellow fever vaccine. CDR3s include the opening cysteine and the closing phenylalanine or tryptophan. D genes are given only for firm matches. Rows may omit the clone size; those that give it use once, few, many or a size class.

abundance	v_gene	d_gene	j_gene	CDR3nt	CDR3aa
many	TRBV29-1	TRBD1	TRBJ2-3	TGCAGCGTCAAAGGGGACAGGGGGAGCACAGATACGCAGTATTTT	CSVKGDRGSTDTQYF
many	TRBV5-1	TRBD2	TRBJ2-1	TGCGCCAGCAGCTTAGTAGCGGGAGTCCCCAACAATGAGCAGTTCTTC	CASSLVAGVPNNEQFF
many	TRBV12-3/TRBV12-4	-	TRBJ1-1	TGTGCCAGCAGCCCAGGGGCGGACACTGAAGCTTTCTTT	CASSPGADTEAFF
many	TRBV12-3/TRBV12-4	TRBD1	TRBJ1-2	TGTGCCAGCAGTTTAGGGACAGGTGGCTACACCTTC	CASSLGTGGYTF
many	TRBV7-6	-	TRBJ2-2	TGTGCCAGCAGCTTACCGGGTGTCGGGGAGCTGTTTTTT	CASSLPGVGELFF
few	TRBV20-1	-	TRBJ2-7	TGCAGTGCTCCCCTGCAGGGTCATGAGCAGTACTTC	CSAPLQGHEQYF
-	TRBV18	-	TRBJ1-3	TGTGCCAGCTCACCACTCCAGAGCTCTGGAAACACCATATATTTT	CASSPLQSSGNTIYF
few	TRBV20-1	-	TRBJ1-2	TGCAGTGCCGAGGACGGCAGGGCGCACTATGGCTACACCTTC	CSAEDGRAHYGYTF
few	TRBV19	TRBD1	TRBJ1-2	TGTGCCAGTACCCACAGGGGCACTAACTATGGCTACACCTTC	CASTHRGTNYGYTF
few	TRBV9	-	TRBJ2-2	TGTGCCAGCAGCGTAGGGGGTAGCAACACCGGGGAGCTGTTTTTT	CASSVGGSNTGELFF
few	TRBV12-3/TRBV12-4	-	TRBJ2-1	TGTGCCAGCAGTTTCCGCGCAGGGGTCCATGAGCAGTTCTTC	CASSFRAGVHEQFF
-	TRBV5-1	-	TRBJ2-7	TGCGCCAGCAGCACCCCAGGATCTACCTACGAGCAGTACTTC	CASSTPGSTYEQYF
many	TRBV3-1	-	TRBJ2-7	TGTGCCAGCAGCCAAAGCCGGGGGTACTACGAGCAGTACTTC	CASSQSRGYYEQYF
many	TRBV19	TRBD1	TRBJ1-1	TGTGCCAGTAGTAGGTACAGGGGGGACACTGAAGCTTTCTTT	CASSRYRGDTEAFF
many	TRBV5-1	TRBD2	TRBJ2-2	TGCGCCAGCAGCCGGATTGTGGGGACTAGCGGCACCGGGGAGCTGTTTTTT	CASSRIVGTSGTGELFF
many	TRBV11-2	-	TRBJ2-3	TGTGCCAGCAGCCCCTCGACGGCTGCGGGACCGCGGTTGTCGGTAGATACGCAGTATTTT	CASSPSTAAGPRLSVDTQYF
few	TRBV7-2	TRBD2	TRBJ2-3	TGTGCCAGCAGCCGGCGGGGGAGTACGCAGTATTTT	CASSRRGSTQYF
many	TRBV5-1	-	TRBJ2-3	TGCGCCAGCAGCTTGGCCGGGAAAACAGATACGCAGTATTTT	CASSLAGKTDTQYF
many	TRBV6-2/TRBV6-3	-	TRBJ2-5	TGTGCCAGCAGTTACGGGGGGAGTCAAGAGACCCAGTACTTC	CASSYGGSQETQYF
many	TRBV5-4	-	TRBJ2-5	TGTGCCAGCAGCTCAGGGGCCCGACAAGAGACCCAGTACTTC	CASSSGARQETQYF
many	TRBV5-1	-	TRBJ1-2	TGCGCCAGCAGCTTGGACATTGGCGGGGGTGGCTACACCTTC	CASSLDIGGGGYTF
-	TRBV18	-	TRBJ2-6	TGTGCCAGCTCACCACCAACGAGGGGTGGGGCCAACGTCCTGACTTTC	CASSPPTRGGANVLTF
many	TRBV18	-	TRBJ2-7	TGTGCCAGCTCACGATCGGACGAGCAGTACTTC	CASSRSDEQYF
many	TRBV12-3/TRBV12-4	-	TRBJ1-6	TGTGCCAGCAGTTTGGACAGTTTGGAAAATTCACCCCTCCACTTT	CASSLDSLENSPLHF
many	TRBV19	TRBD1	TRBJ2-5	TGTGCCAGTAGTCTCTCGGGACAGTTTCTTGAGACCCAGTACTTC	CASSLSGQFLETQYF
many	TRBV12-3/TRBV12-4	TRBD2	TRBJ2-1	TGTGCCAGCGGAGGGGGACTAGCGGGAAGAGAGCAGTTCTTC	CASGGGLAGREQFF
-	TRBV5-4	TRBD2	TRBJ2-5	TGTGCCAGCAGCCTTAAGGGAGCGGGGGAGACCCAGTACTTC	CASSLKGAGETQYF
many	TRBV11-2	TRBD1	TRBJ2-1	TGTGCCAGCAGCTTTGTGGGACAGGGTAGGGGTGAGCAGTTCTTC	CASSFVGQGRGEQFF
few	TRBV20-1	-	TRBJ1-6	TGCAGTGCTAGAGATTCGGGTAATTCACCCCTCCACTTT	CSARDSGNSPLHF
many	TRBV7-9	-	TRBJ2-2	TGTGCCAGCTTACTCGTTTTGTCCGGGGAGCTGTTTTTT	CASLLVLSGELFF
few	TRBV5-1	-	TRBJ2-3	TGCGCCAGCAGCTCACCCACAGATACGCAGTATTTT	CASSSPTDTQYF